The clone carrying this T cell receptor (beta chain) has just a few counts. No antigen is known for it. This sample was taken from a study of CD4+ T cells in melanoma. Findings and caveats of the study: Reportedly, melanoma neoantigen-specific CD4+ T cells showed varied differentiation states. A reported correlation linked neoantigen-specific CD4+ T cells to CD8+, macrophage and B cell function.

Libraries were prepared by immunoSEQ multiplex PCR; TCRdb keeps only in-frame clonotypes and omits some of them. The table shows about 4,800 clones, with 50% to 70% occurring only once. This CDR3 spans 12 amino acids. Germline values: CDR1 ENHRY, CDR2 SYGVKD. V lost 1 base and J 5 bases, leaving 5 bases between the germline ends. Sequencing was performed on cells from a culture (not recorded whether cultured in vitro). The clonotype comes from a human donor with melanoma. The V call is TRBV10-3, the J call TRBJ1-1, with TRBD1 as a possible D gene (5 bases). CDR3 sequence reads: CAISEWGTEAFF. DNA for the CDR3: TGTGCCATCAGTGAGTGGGGGACTGAAGCTTTCTTT.